The 2 T cell receptor beta chains listed next were all sequenced from one sample in a study of siplizumab effects on memory and regulatory T cells. The protocol was immunoSEQ multiplex PCR, while the TCRdb copy is restricted to in-frame clones and leaves out a portion. The table shows about 100,000 clones, with about 91% occurring only once. The sample comprised Tregs sorted from blood. The receptors derive from a human donor in good health.

The V gene is TRBV29-1, the J gene TRBJ2-7, with TRBD1 identical over 10 bases. The V gene end was trimmed by 6 bases and the J gene end by 1 base; junction bases not matched to a gene: 3. Germline CDR1 is SQVTM and CDR2 is ANQGSEA. The CDR3 covers 13 residues. For the CDR3, the DNA is TGCAGCGTGAGGGGACAGGGGTCCTACGAGCAGTACTTC. Its translation is CSVRGQGSYEQYF.

V and J are TRBV16 and TRBJ1-1; D ambiguous. The V gene's germline CDR1 is KGHSY and CDR2 FQNENV. The V and J ends lost 2 bases and 2 bases respectively, with 6 bases between them. The CDR3 contains 13 residues. CDR3 residues: CASSQQSNTEAFF. The CDR3 nucleotides are TGTGCCAGCAGCCAACAGTCTAACACTGAAGCTTTCTTT. Using reference TRBV16 and TRBJ1-1 for the parts outside the CDR3, the full variable domain is GEEVAQTPKHLVRGEGQKAKLYCAPIKGHSYVFWYQQVLKNEFKFLISFQNENVFDETGMPKERFSAKCLPNSPCSLEIQATKLEDSAVYFCASSQQSNTEAFFGQGTRLTVV.